The 18 T cell receptor beta chains below all came from one sample that was sequenced in a study of Graves' ophthalmopathy and Graves' hyperthyroidism. Transcripts of RNA were the source for amplifying TCR beta CDR3 regions. An opening RT-PCR round employed HTBI primers and preceded a second-round multiplex PCR. One entry per CDR3 protein, called by TCRdb with MiXCR from the multiplex PCR reads. The top ten hold about 40% of the sample, which has some 750,000 distinct CDR3 sequences, approximately 40% seen once. The source material was peripheral blood. All receptors come from an adult man with Graves' ophthalmopathy.

This clonotype was found a few times. This chain links TRBV10-3 with TRBJ1-5; the D gene is possibly TRBD1 (5 bases). The CDR3 is made up of 16 amino acids. Deletions cut 0 bases from V and 2 bases from J, with 11 bases between. Per the germline V gene, CDR1 is ENHRY and CDR2 is SYGVKD. The CDR3 sequence: CAISESGAKGNQPQHF. The CDR3 coding sequence is TGTGCCATCAGTGAGTCTGGGGCGAAGGGCAATCAGCCCCAGCATTTT.

V is TRBV11-1 and J is TRBJ2-5; D unresolved. The CDR3 spans 13 residues. Germline assignment: CDR1 SGHAT and CDR2 FQDESV (reference sequence). Trimming cost V 2 bases and J 5 bases, with 9 bases left between them. The CDR3 DNA reads TGTGCCAGCAGCTTAAGTATAGGGGAGACCCAGTACTTC. The encoded protein is CASSLSIGETQYF. Supplemented by reference TRBV11-1 and TRBJ2-5, the full variable domain reads EAEVAQSPRYKITEKSQAVAFWCDPISGHATLYWYRQILGQGPELLVQFQDESVVDDSQLPKDRFSAERLKGVDSTLKIQPAELGDSAMYLCASSLSIGETQYFGPGTRLLVL.

The chain employs TRBV6-1 and TRBJ1-2; 10 positions match TRBD1. The J segment lost 8 bases and the V segment lost 5 bases, leaving 5 bases of the junction unmatched. The CDR3 length is 13 residues. Per the germline V gene, CDR1 is MNHNS and CDR2 is SASEGT. The CDR3: CASSPRDRGGYTF. The CDR3 DNA sequence: TGTGCCAGCAGTCCAAGGGACAGGGGCGGCTACACCTTC.

This clonotype occurred many times. The J gene is TRBJ2-5, the V gene TRBV7-2; a weak D match, TRBD2 (6 bases). The ends were cut back, 1 base at V and 4 bases at J, with 10 bases in the middle. CDR3 length: 14 residues. The V gene's germline CDR1 is SGHTA and CDR2 FQGNSA. CDR3 amino acids: CASSLGLGGETQYF. CDR3 DNA: TGTGCCAGCAGCTTAGGTTTGGGGGGAGAGACCCAGTACTTC.

The V gene is TRBV5-1, the J gene TRBJ2-3; D is unresolved. V lost 3 bases and J 2 bases, leaving 10 bases between the germline ends. Germline CDR1 and CDR2: SGHRS and YFSETQ. There are 14 residues in the CDR3. This CDR3 is CASSSRTNTDTQYF. The CDR3 DNA reads TGCGCCAGCAGCTCCCGGACGAACACAGATACGCAGTATTTT.

This chain uses TRBV27 with TRBJ2-5; the match to TRBD2 covers 8 bases. Germline CDR1 reads MNHEY; CDR2 reads SMNVEV (reference sequence). Losses at the gene ends were 6 bases for V and 5 bases for J; bases not matched to a gene: 8. The CDR3 is made up of 14 amino acids. Written as DNA, the CDR3 is TGTGCCAGCAGGACCGGGACTAGAGGGGAGACCCAGTACTTC. The encoded protein is CASRTGTRGETQYF.

On this clonotype itself: This clone may be a read error of a much larger clone one base away. The chain combines TRBV24-1 with TRBJ1-4; D possibly corresponds to TRBD1 (5 bases). Germline loops: CDR1 KGHDR, CDR2 SFDVKD. The CDR3 runs to 15 residues. Between the trimmed V and J ends, which lost 5 bases and 12 bases, there was a span of 21 bases. The CDR3, as DNA: TGTGCCACCAGTGGCCCGGGACCCTTGGGAGAAGAACTGTTTTTT. This gives the protein CATSGPGPLGEELFF.

The sample holds a few counts of this clonotype. The chain combines TRBV19 with TRBJ2-5, with TRBD1 matching over 7 bases. CDR1 and CDR2 from the germline V gene are LNHDA and SQIVND (reference sequence). V shed 6 bases, J shed 0 bases, and the junction held 4 bases outside the gene matches. This CDR3 spans 14 amino acids. The CDR3 coding sequence is TGTGCCAGTAGCCCGGGACAGAACCAAGAGACCCAGTACTTC. Its translation: CASSPGQNQETQYF.

To note about this clonotype: This CDR3 is missing its conserved last phenylalanine or tryptophan, likely due to a read error. The chain combines TRBV12-3 or TRBV12-4 with TRBJ1-6, with TRBD1 matching 7 bases. The CDR3 is 15 residues long. Trimming at V came to 6 bases and at J to 9 bases, leaving 11 bases not matched to a gene. The CDR3 nucleotides are TGTGCCAGCAGGGGACAGCTCGCCTCGGGTTCACCCCTCCACGTT. It encodes CASRGQLASGSPLHV.

The chain joins TRBV9 to TRBJ2-7; D is unclear. The CDR3 is 16 residues long. Trimming shortened V by 7 bases and J by 2 bases, and 22 bases separated the two germline ends. The V gene's germline CDR1 is SGDLS and CDR2 YYNGEE. Here the CDR3 reads CASSPATNRKPYEQYF. CDR3 sequence (DNA): TGTGCCAGCTCACCAGCGACAAACCGCAAACCCTACGAGCAGTACTTC.

The rearrangement joins TRBV12-3 or TRBV12-4 to TRBJ1-5; TRBD1 agrees at 8 bases. V dropped 5 bases and J dropped 0; count of bases not matched to a gene: 12. This CDR3 contains 18 residues. The CDR3 loop reads CASSPGQGGLLSNQPQHF. The CDR3 DNA reads as TGTGCCAGCAGTCCCGGACAGGGCGGTCTACTTAGCAATCAGCCCCAGCATTTT.

With regard to this clonotype: A much bigger clone sits one base away, suggesting this may be a read error. This likely comes from a read error, as the CDR3 has no conserved phenylalanine or tryptophan at its end. The V call is TRBV7-9, the J call TRBJ1-1; D is uncertain. The CDR3 totals 10 residues. Germline V CDR1 and CDR2: SEHNR, FQNEAQ (reference sequence). The V end was cut by 7 bases, the J end by 8 bases, with 8 bases between. The DNA of the CDR3 is TGTGCCAGCATCTCTGGGGAAGCTTTCCTT. This translates into CASISGEAFL.

V gene TRBV15 combines with J gene TRBJ1-2; D is ambiguous. V was shortened by 4 bases and J by 6 bases, with 18 bases between the two germline ends. The CDR3 is made up of 15 amino acids. CDR1 is LNHNV and CDR2 is YYDKDF in the germline V gene (reference sequence). The CDR3 is CATSIGMGGFDGYTF. CDR3 bases: TGTGCCACCAGCATCGGGATGGGAGGGTTTGATGGCTACACCTTC.

This chain joins TRBV7-9 and TRBJ2-7; 7 bases fit TRBD2. V shed 7 bases, J shed 4 bases, and the junction held 7 bases outside the gene matches. The germline CDR1 and CDR2 sequences are SEHNR and FQNEAQ (reference sequence). This CDR3 contains 13 residues. CDR3 DNA: TGTGCCAGCAAGTGGGGAGGGCCTTACGAGCAGTACTTC. This gives the protein CASKWGGPYEQYF.

This clonotype was seen only a few times. The chain has TRBV5-1 and TRBJ2-7; a weak D match, TRBD1 (6 bases). With 2 bases removed from V and 3 bases from J, the gap between germline ends came to 9 bases. This CDR3 has 13 residues. CDR1 is SGHRS and CDR2 is YFSETQ in the germline V gene. CDR3 amino acids: CASSFDRFYEQYF. The CDR3 nucleotides read TGCGCCAGCAGCTTTGACAGGTTCTACGAGCAGTACTTC. Full variable domain (remainder filled in from reference TRBV5-1 and TRBJ2-7): KAGVTQTPRYLIKTRGQQVTLSCSPISGHRSVSWYQQTPGQGLQFLFEYFSETQRNKGNFPGRFSGRQFSNSRSEMNVSTLELGDSALYLCASSFDRFYEQYFGPGTRLTVT.

J is TRBJ1-2 and V is TRBV29-1; 7 bases align to TRBD1. Germline CDR1 and CDR2: SQVTM and ANQGSEA. The CDR3 sequence is 10 residues long. Germline trimming cut 8 bases from V and 8 bases from J; bases unmatched to any gene: 5. CDR3 loop: CSSKQGGYTF. The DNA for the CDR3 is TGCAGCAGTAAACAGGGGGGCTACACCTTC.

The chain combines TRBV20-1 with TRBJ1-2; the D is unclear. V lost 0 bases, J lost 8 bases, and 13 bases lay in between. Germline V gene lookup returns CDR1 DFQATT and CDR2 SNEGSKA (reference sequence). The CDR3 length is 13 residues. CDR3 DNA sequence: TGCAGTGCTAGAGACACCGCCTCTCGAGGCTACACCTTC. Protein product: CSARDTASRGYTF.

The J gene is TRBJ1-2, the V gene TRBV19; perhaps TRBD1 as D (6 bases). The CDR3 length is 15 residues. Per germline, CDR1 LNHDA and CDR2 SQIVND (reference sequence). V gave up 2 bases and J gave up 1 base, with 11 bases separating them. The CDR3 sequence is CASSIKTGINYGYTF. The CDR3 DNA reads as TGTGCCAGTAGTATAAAGACAGGAATTAACTATGGCTACACCTTC.